This TCR beta chain was sequenced for a study of T cells in Graves' hyperthyroidism and ophthalmopathy. Study in general: Any treatment followed the collection of peripheral blood at initial diagnosis.

Points from the study as a whole: Separation of ophthalmopathy from stable hyperthyroidism was achieved by a 13 V-J model. Before onset, ophthalmopathy was predicted by the model a median roughly 6.8 months earlier.

Lactation, pregnancy, other autoimmune disease or uncontrolled infection excluded patients. Amplification of TCR beta CDR3 regions was performed using RNA transcripts as template. TCR CDR3 regions were first amplified by RT-PCR with HTBI primers. In TCRdb, the multiplex PCR reads were re-called with MiXCR into one record per CDR3 protein. The repertoire holds roughly 500,000 distinct CDR3 sequences, with less than 25% as singletons. This clonotype was observed a handful of times. Its target is not known. This receptor was taken from a woman in her 70s with Graves' ophthalmopathy. Sequenced input: blood.

The CDR3 here is CASSFGENYNEQFF. The CDR3 coding sequence is TGTGCCAGTAGTTTTGGAGAAAACTACAATGAGCAGTTCTTC. The chain couples TRBV19 to TRBJ2-1; D gene unclear. V lost 5 bases and J 3 bases, leaving 11 bases between the germline ends. The CDR3 spans 14 residues. Germline V gene sequence: CDR1 LNHDA, CDR2 SQIVND (reference sequence).